This passage covers 21 T cell receptor beta chains from one sample sequenced in a study of blood T cell repertoires in COVID-19. Libraries were prepared by immunoSEQ multiplex PCR; TCRdb keeps only in-frame clonotypes and omits some of them. The sample consists of around 300,000 clones, roughly 85% of them appearing once. The sample was peripheral blood. The receptor set was obtained from a woman aged 70 to 79 with acute or convalescent COVID-19.

CDR3 coding DNA: TGTGCCAGCAGCCCCGACTGGGCTTCGGGGGATACGCAGTATTTT. Amino acids: CASSPDWASGDTQYF. The chain employs TRBV6-5 and TRBJ2-3; D perhaps matches TRBD2 (5 bases). The V gene's germline CDR1 is MNHEY and CDR2 SVGAGI. The CDR3 consists of 15 residues. V dropped 6 bases and J dropped 6 bases, with 19 bases sitting between them.

J is TRBJ1-4 and V is TRBV10-3; a possible D gene is TRBD1 (6 bases). Trimming stripped 3 bases from V and 8 bases from J, with 13 bases between. The germline CDR1 and CDR2 sequences are ENHRY and SYGVKD. This CDR3 spans 14 amino acids. CDR3 bases: TGTGCCATCAGTGATTCCAGGGGAGTCGAAAAACTGTTTTTT. This codes for CAISDSRGVEKLFF.

This clone was seen a handful of times. The V gene is TRBV7-2, the J gene TRBJ2-7, with TRBD1 matching 7 bases. V lost 4 bases, J lost 4 bases, and 10 bases stayed unmatched. Germline V gene data show CDR1 as SGHTA and CDR2 as FQGNSA. This CDR3 has 15 amino acids. In DNA, the CDR3 is TGTGCCAGCAGCTCCAGGGGGACACTTTCTTACGAGCAGTACTTC. Translating gives CASSSRGTLSYEQYF.

V is TRBV18 and J is TRBJ1-1, with TRBD1 matching over 10 bases. V shed 3 bases, J shed 1 base, and the junction held 8 bases outside the gene matches. Germline V gene lookup returns CDR1 KGHSH and CDR2 LQKENI. This CDR3 comprises 17 residues. This chain's CDR3 is CASSPTGGLSANTEAFF. CDR3 coding DNA: TGTGCCAGCTCACCGACAGGGGGCCTAAGCGCGAACACTGAAGCTTTCTTT.

The chain joins TRBV20-1 to TRBJ1-1; D remains ambiguous. Trimming stripped 2 bases from V and 11 bases from J, with 12 bases between. This CDR3 has 11 residues. CDR1 and CDR2 from the germline V gene are DFQATT and SNEGSKA (reference sequence). The CDR3 protein is CSARNWEVAFF. The CDR3 nucleotides are TGCAGTGCTAGAAACTGGGAGGTGGCTTTCTTT.

J is TRBJ2-3 and V is TRBV19; 10 nucleotides agree with TRBD2. The CDR3 runs to 13 residues. Unmatched junction bases numbered 4, after V lost 8 bases and J lost 5 bases. The germline gives CDR1 LNHDA, CDR2 SQIVND (reference sequence). The CDR3 sequence: CASQRGGRDTQYF. For the CDR3, the DNA is TGTGCCAGTCAGCGGGGGGGCCGAGATACGCAGTATTTT.

The genes are TRBV10-3 and TRBJ1-1; D gene ambiguous. There are 12 residues in the CDR3. V lost 2 bases and J lost 11, with 12 bases in between. The germline V gene has CDR1 ENHRY and CDR2 SYGVKD. In nucleotides, the CDR3 is TGTGCCATCAGTGAGCCCAGGATGGCCGCTTTCTTT. Its protein is CAISEPRMAAFF.

CDR3: CASSVGLAGPSTDTQYF. The DNA for the CDR3 is TGTGCCAGCAGCGTAGGTTTAGCGGGACCTAGCACAGATACGCAGTATTTT. This sequence joins TRBV9 and TRBJ2-3, with 8 positions matching TRBD2. The CDR3 spans 17 residues. The junction had 6 bases not matched to a gene; V was cut back by 0 bases and J by 0 bases. Germline lookup yields CDR1 SGDLS and CDR2 YYNGEE. The variable domain in full, completed from reference TRBV9 and TRBJ2-3, reads DSGVTQTPKHLITATGQRVTLRCSPRSGDLSVYWYQQSLDQGLQFLIQYYNGEERAKGNILERFSAQQFPDLHSELNLSSLELGDSALYFCASSVGLAGPSTDTQYFGPGTRLTVL.

This clone appeared a single time. This chain uses TRBV19 with TRBJ1-2; no reliable D call. V lost 1 base and J lost 8, with 17 bases in between. CDR1 is LNHDA, CDR2 SQIVND, per germline (reference sequence). This CDR3 comprises 15 residues. CDR3 amino acids: CASSIGSRGSVGYTF. The CDR3 nucleotides read TGTGCCAGTAGTATAGGCTCAAGAGGGTCGGTAGGCTACACCTTC.

V gene TRBV2 combines with J gene TRBJ1-1; D gene ambiguous. The V and J ends lost 3 bases and 0 bases respectively, with 5 bases between them. There are 13 residues in the CDR3. CDR1 and CDR2 (germline): SNHLY, FYNNEI. DNA of the CDR3: TGTGCCAGCAGTGAGTCTGTGAACACTGAAGCTTTCTTT. It translates to CASSESVNTEAFF.

The V call is TRBV15, the J call TRBJ1-5, with a tentative D call TRBD1 (6 bases). This CDR3 is 13 amino acids long. In germline, CDR1 is LNHNV, CDR2 YYDKDF (reference sequence). V gave up 0 bases and J gave up 7 bases, with 7 bases separating them. CDR3 in DNA: TGTGCCACCAGCAGAGAGGGGGCGCAGCCCCAGCATTTT. This translates into CATSREGAQPQHF.

The V gene is TRBV7-3, the J gene TRBJ2-7, with TRBD1 matching 9 bases. J was trimmed by 5 bases and V by 0 bases; bases with no gene match: 2. The germline V gene has CDR1 SGHTA and CDR2 FQGTGA. The CDR3 totals 14 residues. The CDR3 sequence is CASSLTRTGDEQYF. In nucleotides, the CDR3 is TGTGCCAGCAGCTTAACACGGACAGGGGACGAGCAGTACTTC.

CDR3 in amino acids: CASSFGSGTGRTYGYTF. Written as DNA, the CDR3 is TGTGCCAGCAGCTTTGGCTCCGGGACAGGGCGAACCTATGGCTACACCTTC. The chain links TRBV7-6 to TRBJ1-2, with 9 bases aligning to TRBD1. CDR1 is SGHVS, CDR2 FNYEAQ, per germline. CDR3 length equals 17 residues. V lost 3 bases to trimming and J lost 4 bases; unmatched junction nucleotides: 12.

This sequence joins TRBV7-2 and TRBJ1-1; D unclear. V was trimmed by 6 bases and J by 7 bases, leaving 12 bases between them. The CDR3 sequence is 12 residues long. CDR1 is SGHTA and CDR2 is FQGNSA in the germline V gene. The CDR3 DNA reads TGTGCCAGCAGTGAACTCACAGTTGAAGCTTTCTTT. Translation: CASSELTVEAFF.

V usage is TRBV5-1 and J usage is TRBJ1-4; TRBD1 might be the D (5 bases). CDR1 is SGHRS, CDR2 YFSETQ, per germline. This CDR3 is built from 16 residues. Trimming removed 8 bases at V and 6 bases at J, with 23 bases between. This CDR3 reads CASSRGSHRVDEKLFF. As DNA, the CDR3 is TGCGCCAGTTCTAGGGGCAGCCACCGGGTGGATGAAAAACTGTTTTTT. The full variable domain, its missing parts supplied by reference TRBV5-1 and TRBJ1-4, is KAGVTQTPRYLIKTRGQQVTLSCSPISGHRSVSWYQQTPGQGLQFLFEYFSETQRNKGNFPGRFSGRQFSNSRSEMNVSTLELGDSALYLCASSRGSHRVDEKLFFGSGTQLSVL.

This sequence joins TRBV2 and TRBJ2-4; 8 positions agree with TRBD2. The germline V gene encodes CDR1 SNHLY and CDR2 FYNNEI. The CDR3 has 15 amino acids. The trim removed 4 bases at V and 0 bases at J, leaving 2 bases unmatched. The CDR3 DNA sequence: TGTGCCAGCAGTGGCGGGGGGTTAGCCAAAAACATTCAGTACTTC. This sequence encodes CASSGGGLAKNIQYF.

The chain joins TRBV7-9 to TRBJ1-2; possible D gene TRBD1, 6 bases. CDR1 is SEHNR, CDR2 FQNEAQ, per germline (reference sequence). This CDR3 has 12 amino acids. Trimming stripped 2 bases from V and 8 bases from J, with 9 bases between. The CDR3 DNA sequence: TGTGCCAGCAGCTTACAGGGGCGAGGCTACACCTTC. It yields the protein CASSLQGRGYTF. The whole variable domain, remainder taken from reference TRBV7-9 and TRBJ1-2, is DTGVSQNPRHKITKRGQNVTFRCDPISEHNRLYWYRQTLGQGPEFLTYFQNEAQLEKSRLLSDRFSAERPKGSFSTLEIQRTEQGDSAMYLCASSLQGRGYTFGSGTRLTVV.

V usage is TRBV7-9 and J usage is TRBJ1-1, with D possibly being TRBD1 (6 bases). CDR1 and CDR2 from the germline V gene are SEHNR and FQNEAQ (reference sequence). Trimming took 5 bases from V and 7 from J, leaving 17 bases between them. CDR3 length: 14 amino acids. CDR3 region: CASSQTRGFGEAFF. CDR3 nucleotides: TGTGCCAGCAGCCAGACGAGGGGGTTCGGTGAAGCTTTCTTT.

V usage is TRBV14 and J usage is TRBJ2-3; D gene ambiguous. Germline V lookup: CDR1 SGHDN, CDR2 FVKESK. The CDR3 contains 13 residues. The V gene lost 1 base and the J gene lost 6 bases, with 8 bases spanning the gap. In DNA, the CDR3 is TGTGCCAGCAGCCAAGTCCGACTCGATACGCAGTATTTT. Protein sequence: CASSQVRLDTQYF.

The V and J genes are TRBV11-2 and TRBJ2-7; 7 bases are shared with TRBD2. V lost 8 bases and J lost 2; bases outside the gene matches: 6. CDR3 length: 13 residues. From germline, CDR1 is SGHAT and CDR2 FQNNGV. The CDR3 region is CASGGGQTYEQYF. In DNA, the CDR3 is TGTGCCAGCGGGGGAGGGCAGACCTACGAGCAGTACTTC.

J is TRBJ1-2 and V is TRBV5-4; no firm D call. The germline V gene encodes CDR1 SGHNT and CDR2 YYREEE (reference sequence). This CDR3 is built from 15 residues. V was clipped by 0 bases and J by 1 base, with 10 bases between them. In DNA, the CDR3 is TGTGCCAGCAGCTTGGAGCGAGTTAATAACTATGGCTACACCTTC. Translated, it gives CASSLERVNNYGYTF.